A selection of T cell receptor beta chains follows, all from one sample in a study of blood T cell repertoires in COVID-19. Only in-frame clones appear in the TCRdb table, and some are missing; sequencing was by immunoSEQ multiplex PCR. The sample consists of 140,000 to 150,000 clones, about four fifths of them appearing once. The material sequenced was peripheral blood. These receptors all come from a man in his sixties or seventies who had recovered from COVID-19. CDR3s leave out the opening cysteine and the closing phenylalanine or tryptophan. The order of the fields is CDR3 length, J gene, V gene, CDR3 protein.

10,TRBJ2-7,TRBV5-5,ASSSAGYEQY
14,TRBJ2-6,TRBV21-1,ARPGQGASGANVLT
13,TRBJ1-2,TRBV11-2,ASSSSDRGDRGYT
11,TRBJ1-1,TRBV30,AWRTGKTTEAF
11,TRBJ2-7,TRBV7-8,ASLAEPGDEQY
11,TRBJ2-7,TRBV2,ASNKDISYEQY
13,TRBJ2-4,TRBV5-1,ASNRGDPLEDIQY
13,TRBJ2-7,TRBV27,ASSLNRGAIYEQY
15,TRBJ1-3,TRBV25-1,ASSEYEGTDSGNTIY
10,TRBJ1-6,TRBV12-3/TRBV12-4,ASSTGTGWVT
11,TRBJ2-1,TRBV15,ATSRVRGTGEF
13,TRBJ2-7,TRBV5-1,ASSRTTGPVREQY
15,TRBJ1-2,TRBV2,ASRRGTGRGFSYGYT
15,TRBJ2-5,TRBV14,ASSGRTSGRVRETQY
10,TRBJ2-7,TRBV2,ASSGRVYEQY
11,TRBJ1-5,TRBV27,ASRYSRNQPQH
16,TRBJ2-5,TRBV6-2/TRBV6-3,ASSTRGLAGMGQETQY
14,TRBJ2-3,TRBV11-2,ASSLGARGRTDTQY
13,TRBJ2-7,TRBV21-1,ASTPGCEFSYEQY
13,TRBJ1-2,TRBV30,AWSHPPSGNYGYT
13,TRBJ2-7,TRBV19,ASSIAREGQVEQY
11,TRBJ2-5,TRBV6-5,ASSILGAETQY
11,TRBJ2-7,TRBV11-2,ATRGTDSYEQY
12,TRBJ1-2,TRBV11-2,ASSSIGQGYGYT
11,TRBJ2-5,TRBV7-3,ASSLTGLGTQY
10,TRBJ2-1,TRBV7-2,ASSLLAGAQF
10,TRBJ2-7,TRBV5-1,ASSLGADKQY
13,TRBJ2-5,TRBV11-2,ASSWASGSKETQY
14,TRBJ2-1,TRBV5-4,ASSSRTSSDYNEQF
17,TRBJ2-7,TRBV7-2,ASSPGTSGPQGPSYEQY
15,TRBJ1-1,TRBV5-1,ASSFNGQGAKNTEAF
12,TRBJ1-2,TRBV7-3,ASSQTGGGDGYT